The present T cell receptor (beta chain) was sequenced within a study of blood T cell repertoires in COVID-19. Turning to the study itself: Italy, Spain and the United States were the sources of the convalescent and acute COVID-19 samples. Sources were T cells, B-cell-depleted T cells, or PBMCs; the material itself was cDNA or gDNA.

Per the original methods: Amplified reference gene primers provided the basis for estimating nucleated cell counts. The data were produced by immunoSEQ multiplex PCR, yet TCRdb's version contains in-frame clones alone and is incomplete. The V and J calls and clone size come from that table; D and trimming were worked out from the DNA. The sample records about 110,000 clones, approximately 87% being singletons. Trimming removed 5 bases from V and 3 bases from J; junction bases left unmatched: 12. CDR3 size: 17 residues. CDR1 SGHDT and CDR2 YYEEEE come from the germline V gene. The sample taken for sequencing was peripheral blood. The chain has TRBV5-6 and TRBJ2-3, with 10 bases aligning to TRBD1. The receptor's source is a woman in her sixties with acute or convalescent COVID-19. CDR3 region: CASRGTGEDRVTDTQYF. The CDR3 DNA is TGTGCCAGCAGGGGGACAGGGGAGGATAGGGTGACAGATACGCAGTATTTT.